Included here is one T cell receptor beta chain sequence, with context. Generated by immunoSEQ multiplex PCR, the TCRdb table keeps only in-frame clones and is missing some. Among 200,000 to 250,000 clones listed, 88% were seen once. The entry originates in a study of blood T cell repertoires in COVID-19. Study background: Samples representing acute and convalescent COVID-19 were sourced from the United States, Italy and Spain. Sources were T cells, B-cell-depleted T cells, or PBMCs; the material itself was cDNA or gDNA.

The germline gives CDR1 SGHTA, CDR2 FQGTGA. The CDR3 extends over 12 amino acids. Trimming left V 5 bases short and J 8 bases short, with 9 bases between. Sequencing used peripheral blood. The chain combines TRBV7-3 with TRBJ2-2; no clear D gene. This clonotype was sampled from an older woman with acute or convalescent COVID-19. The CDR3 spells CASSMTPGELFF. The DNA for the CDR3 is TGTGCCAGCAGCATGACACCTGGGGAGCTGTTTTTT.